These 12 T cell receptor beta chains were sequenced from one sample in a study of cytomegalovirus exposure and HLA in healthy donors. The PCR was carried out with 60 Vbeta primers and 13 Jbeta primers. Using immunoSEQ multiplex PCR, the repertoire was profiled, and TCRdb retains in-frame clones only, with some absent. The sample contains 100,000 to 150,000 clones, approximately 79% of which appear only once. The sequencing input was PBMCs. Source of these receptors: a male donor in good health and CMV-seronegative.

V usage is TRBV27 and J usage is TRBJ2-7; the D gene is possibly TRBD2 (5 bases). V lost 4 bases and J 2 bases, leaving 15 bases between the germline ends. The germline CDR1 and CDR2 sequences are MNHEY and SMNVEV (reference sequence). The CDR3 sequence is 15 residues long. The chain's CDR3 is CASSWRTGNAYEQYF. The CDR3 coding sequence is TGTGCCAGCAGTTGGAGGACGGGAAATGCCTACGAGCAGTACTTC.

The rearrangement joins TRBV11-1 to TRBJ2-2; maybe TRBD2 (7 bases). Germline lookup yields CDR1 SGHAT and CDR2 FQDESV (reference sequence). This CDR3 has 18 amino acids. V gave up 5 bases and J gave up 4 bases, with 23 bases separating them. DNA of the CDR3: TGTGCCAGCAGCCCCCTCGAGGGGGAGGGGCCGCGCACCGGGGAGCTGTTTTTT. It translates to CASSPLEGEGPRTGELFF.

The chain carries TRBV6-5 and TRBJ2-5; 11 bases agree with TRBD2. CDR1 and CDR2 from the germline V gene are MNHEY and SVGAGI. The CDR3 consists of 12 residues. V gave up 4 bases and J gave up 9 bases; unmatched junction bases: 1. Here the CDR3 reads CASSLAGGAQYF. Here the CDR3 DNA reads TGTGCCAGCAGTTTAGCGGGGGGGGCCCAGTACTTC.

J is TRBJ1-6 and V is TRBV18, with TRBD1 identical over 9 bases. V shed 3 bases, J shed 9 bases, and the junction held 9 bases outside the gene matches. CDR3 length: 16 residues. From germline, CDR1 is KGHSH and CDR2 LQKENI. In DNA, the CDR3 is TGTGCCAGCTCACCCTCGGACAGGGGAGGCGGTTCACCCCTCCACTTT. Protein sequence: CASSPSDRGGGSPLHF.

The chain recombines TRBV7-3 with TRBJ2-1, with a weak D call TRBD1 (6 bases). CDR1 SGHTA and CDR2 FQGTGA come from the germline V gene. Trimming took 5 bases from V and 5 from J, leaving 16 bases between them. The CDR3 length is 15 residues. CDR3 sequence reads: CASSLWVGGNNEQFF. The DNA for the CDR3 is TGTGCCAGCAGCCTGTGGGTAGGGGGTAACAATGAGCAGTTCTTC.

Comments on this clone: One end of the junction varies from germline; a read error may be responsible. The CDR3 region is CSSSLRDRESNYGYTF. CDR3 in DNA: TGTTCCAGCAGCCTCCGGGACAGGGAATCTAACTATGGCTACACCTTC. This chain connects TRBV7-9 to TRBJ1-2, with TRBD1 matching 9 bases. The CDR3 contains 16 residues. Per the germline V gene, CDR1 is SEHNR and CDR2 is FQNEAQ (reference sequence).

DNA of the CDR3: TGCGCCAGCTCACCCCAGTGGGGCAGAGGTTACGAGCAGTACTTC. Encoded protein: CASSPQWGRGYEQYF. The chain employs TRBV5-1 and TRBJ2-7, with a tentative D call TRBD1 (5 bases). CDR1 and CDR2 from the germline V gene are SGHRS and YFSETQ. This CDR3 contains 15 residues. Trimming took 7 bases from V and 4 from J, leaving 21 bases between them.

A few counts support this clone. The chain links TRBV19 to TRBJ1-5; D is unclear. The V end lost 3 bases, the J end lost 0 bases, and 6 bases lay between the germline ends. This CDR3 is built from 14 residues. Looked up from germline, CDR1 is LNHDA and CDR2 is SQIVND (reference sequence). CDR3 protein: CASSIYYSNQPQHF. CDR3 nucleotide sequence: TGTGCCAGTAGTATCTATTATAGCAATCAGCCCCAGCATTTT. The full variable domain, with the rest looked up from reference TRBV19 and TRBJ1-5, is DGGITQSPKYLFRKEGQNVTLSCEQNLNHDAMYWYRQDPGQGLRLIYYSQIVNDFQKGDIAEGYSVSREKKESFPLTVTSAQKNPTAFYLCASSIYYSNQPQHFGDGTRLSIL.

Written as DNA, the CDR3 is TGTGCCAGCAGTAGGGACAGGAAACAGCCCCAGCATTTT. This sequence encodes CASSRDRKQPQHF. This chain uses TRBV25-1 with TRBJ1-5, with 8 positions matching TRBD1. V shed 5 bases and J 7 bases; nucleotides not matched to a gene: 4. CDR1 is MGHDK, CDR2 SYGVNS, per germline. CDR3 size: 13 residues.

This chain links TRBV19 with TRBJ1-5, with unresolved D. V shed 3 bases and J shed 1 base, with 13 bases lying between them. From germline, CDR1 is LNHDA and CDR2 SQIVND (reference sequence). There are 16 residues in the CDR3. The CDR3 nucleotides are TGTGCCAGTAGTATTGAGGGCCCCTTCAGCAATCAGCCCCAGCATTTT. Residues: CASSIEGPFSNQPQHF.

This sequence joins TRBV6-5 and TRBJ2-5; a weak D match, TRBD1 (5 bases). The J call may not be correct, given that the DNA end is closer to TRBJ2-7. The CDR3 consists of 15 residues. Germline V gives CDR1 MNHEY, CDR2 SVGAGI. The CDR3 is CASSYSGRASYEQYF. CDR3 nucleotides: TGTGCCAGCAGTTACTCGGGCAGGGCATCCTACGAGCAGTACTTC.

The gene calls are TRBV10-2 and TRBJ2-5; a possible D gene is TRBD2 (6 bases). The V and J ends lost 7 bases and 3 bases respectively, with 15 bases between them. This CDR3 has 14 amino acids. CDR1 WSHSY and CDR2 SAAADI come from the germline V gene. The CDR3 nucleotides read TGCGCCAGCAAAGATTTAGCGGAAAAAGAGACCCAGTACTTC. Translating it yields CASKDLAEKETQYF.